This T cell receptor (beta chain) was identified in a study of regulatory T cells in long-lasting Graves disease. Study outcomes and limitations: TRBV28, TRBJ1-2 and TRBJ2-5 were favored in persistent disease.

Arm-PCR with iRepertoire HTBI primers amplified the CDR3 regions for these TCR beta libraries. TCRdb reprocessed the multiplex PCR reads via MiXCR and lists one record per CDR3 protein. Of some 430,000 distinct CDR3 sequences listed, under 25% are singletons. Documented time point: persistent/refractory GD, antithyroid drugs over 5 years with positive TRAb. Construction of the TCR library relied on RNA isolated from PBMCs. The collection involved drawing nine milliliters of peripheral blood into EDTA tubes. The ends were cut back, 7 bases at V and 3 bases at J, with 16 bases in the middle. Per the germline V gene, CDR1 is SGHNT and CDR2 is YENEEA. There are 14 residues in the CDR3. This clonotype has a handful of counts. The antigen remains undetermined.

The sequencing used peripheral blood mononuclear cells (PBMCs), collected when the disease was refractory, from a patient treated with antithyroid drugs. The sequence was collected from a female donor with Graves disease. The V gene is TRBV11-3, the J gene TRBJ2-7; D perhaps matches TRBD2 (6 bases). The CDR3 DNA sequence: TGTGCCAGCAACTCGGAGGGGCCCAACTACGAGCAGTACTTC. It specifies CASNSEGPNYEQYF. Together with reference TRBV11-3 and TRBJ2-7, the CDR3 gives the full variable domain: EAGVVQSPRYKIIEKKQPVAFWCNPISGHNTLYWYLQNLGQGPELLIRYENEEAVDDSQLPKDRFSAERLKGVDSTLKIQPAELGDSAVYLCASNSEGPNYEQYFGPGTRLTVT.